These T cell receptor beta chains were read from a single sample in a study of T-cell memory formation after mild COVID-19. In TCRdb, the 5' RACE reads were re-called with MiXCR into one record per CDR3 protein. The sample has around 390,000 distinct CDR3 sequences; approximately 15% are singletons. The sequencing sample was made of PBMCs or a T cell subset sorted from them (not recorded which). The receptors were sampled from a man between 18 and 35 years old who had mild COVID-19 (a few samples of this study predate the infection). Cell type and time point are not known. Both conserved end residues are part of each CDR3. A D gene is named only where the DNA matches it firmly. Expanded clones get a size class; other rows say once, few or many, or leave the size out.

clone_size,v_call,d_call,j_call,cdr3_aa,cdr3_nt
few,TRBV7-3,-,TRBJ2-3,CASSSGLPQNTQYF,TGTGCCAGCAGCTCGGGACTCCCTCAGAATACGCAGTATTTT
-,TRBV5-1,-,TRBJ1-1,CASSSEGQNTEAFF,TGCGCCAGCAGCTCGGAGGGACAGAACACTGAAGCTTTCTTT
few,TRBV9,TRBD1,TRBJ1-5,CASSANTGTGEPQHF,TGTGCCAGCAGCGCTAATACCGGGACAGGGGAGCCCCAGCATTTT
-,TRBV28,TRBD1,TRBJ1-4,CASSLGGTGLYEKLFF,TGTGCCAGCAGTCTGGGGGGGACAGGGTTGTACGAAAAACTGTTTTTT
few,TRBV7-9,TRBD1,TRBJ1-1,CASSFRTGGNTEAFF,TGTGCCAGCAGCTTTAGGACAGGGGGGAACACTGAAGCTTTCTTT
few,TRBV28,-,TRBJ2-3,CASSFGGLRADTQYF,TGTGCCAGCAGTTTTGGGGGGTTGCGAGCAGATACGCAGTATTTT
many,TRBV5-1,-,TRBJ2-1,CASSFGDNYNEQFF,TGCGCCAGCAGCTTCGGGGACAACTACAATGAGCAGTTCTTC
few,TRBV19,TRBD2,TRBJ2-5,CASKRDSGRETQYF,TGTGCCAGTAAGAGGGACTCCGGGAGGGAGACCCAGTACTTC
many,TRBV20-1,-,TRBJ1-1,CSARGSRAGTEAFF,TGCAGTGCTAGAGGAAGCAGGGCTGGCACTGAAGCTTTCTTT
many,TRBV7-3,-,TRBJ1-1,CASSRTVNTEAFF,TGTGCCAGCAGCCGGACGGTGAACACTGAAGCTTTCTTT
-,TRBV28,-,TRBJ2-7,CASSWDVTYEQYF,TGTGCCAGCAGTTGGGACGTGACCTACGAGCAGTACTTC
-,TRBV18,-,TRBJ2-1,CASSPPDKDYNEQFF,TGTGCCAGCTCACCACCAGACAAGGACTACAATGAGCAGTTCTTC
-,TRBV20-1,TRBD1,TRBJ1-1,CSARNRGPDTEAFF,TGCAGTGCTAGAAACAGGGGGCCCGACACTGAAGCTTTCTTT
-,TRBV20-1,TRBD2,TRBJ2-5,CSARDRGGKETQYF,TGCAGTGCTAGAGATCGGGGGGGCAAGGAGACCCAGTACTTC
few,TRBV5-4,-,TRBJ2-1,CASSLARGESNEQFF,TGTGCCAGCAGCTTGGCCAGGGGGGAAAGCAATGAGCAGTTCTTC
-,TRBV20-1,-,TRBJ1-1,CSAGDGEAFF,TGCAGTGCTGGTGACGGTGAGGCTTTCTTT
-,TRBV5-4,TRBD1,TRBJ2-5,CASSRQGATETQYF,TGTGCCAGCAGCCGACAGGGGGCGACGGAGACCCAGTACTTC
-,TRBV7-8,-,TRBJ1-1,CASSYPQESGTEAFF,TGTGCCAGCAGCTACCCCCAGGAATCGGGCACTGAAGCTTTCTTT
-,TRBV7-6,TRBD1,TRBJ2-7,CASTRYPGTGSYEQYF,TGTGCCAGCACCAGATACCCCGGGACAGGGTCCTACGAGCAGTACTTC
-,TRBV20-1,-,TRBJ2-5,CSARDLFRSPETQYF,TGCAGTGCTAGAGATCTATTCAGGAGTCCAGAGACCCAGTACTTC
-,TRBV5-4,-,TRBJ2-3,CASSSVLLDTQYF,TGTGCCAGCAGCTCCGTCTTATTGGATACGCAGTATTTT
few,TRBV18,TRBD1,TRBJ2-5,CASSPIGTVGTGETQYF,TGTGCCAGCTCACCAATCGGGACAGTCGGAACCGGAGAGACCCAGTACTTC
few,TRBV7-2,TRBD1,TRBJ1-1,CASSPPGQRRTEAFF,TGTGCCAGCAGCCCCCCGGGACAGCGACGAACTGAAGCTTTCTTT
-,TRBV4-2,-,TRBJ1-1,CASSHPPGHVDTEAFF,TGTGCCAGCAGCCACCCCCCGGGACACGTTGACACTGAAGCTTTCTTT
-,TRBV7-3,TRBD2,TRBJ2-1,CASSRSGGAGYEQFF,TGTGCCAGCAGCCGTAGCGGGGGGGCTGGGTATGAGCAGTTCTTC
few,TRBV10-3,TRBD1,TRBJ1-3,CAISPGTGGTGNTIYF,TGTGCCATCTCCCCCGGGACAGGGGGAACTGGAAACACCATATATTTT
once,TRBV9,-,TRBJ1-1,CASSVSARMNTEAFF,TGTGCCAGCAGCGTATCGGCCAGAATGAACACTGAAGCTTTCTTT
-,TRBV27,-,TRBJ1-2,CASSFTPDNYGYTF,TGTGCCAGCAGTTTTACGCCAGACAACTATGGCTACACCTTC
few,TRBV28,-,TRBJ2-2,CASSLRTVDTGELFF,TGTGCCAGCAGTCTAAGGACAGTTGACACCGGGGAGCTGTTTTTT
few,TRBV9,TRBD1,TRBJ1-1,CASSGQGAETEAFF,TGTGCCAGCAGCGGCCAGGGGGCTGAGACTGAAGCTTTCTTT
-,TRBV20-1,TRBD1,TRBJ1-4,CSARPIIRGRDEKLFF,TGCAGTGCTAGGCCCATAATCAGGGGGCGCGATGAAAAACTGTTTTTT
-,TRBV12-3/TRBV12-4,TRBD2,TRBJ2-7,CASSRTLAGGTYEQYF,TGTGCCAGCAGCCGTACCCTAGCGGGGGGAACCTACGAGCAGTACTTC
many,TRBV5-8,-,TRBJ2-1,CASSSQTRGEQFF,TGTGCCAGCAGCTCTCAGACCCGGGGGGAGCAGTTCTTC
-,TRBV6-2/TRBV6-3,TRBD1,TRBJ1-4,CASTEQGADEKLFF,TGTGCCAGCACGGAACAGGGGGCTGATGAAAAACTGTTTTTT
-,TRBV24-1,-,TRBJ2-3,CATSDHGTGTDTQYF,TGTGCCACCAGTGACCACGGAACCGGGACAGATACGCAGTATTTT
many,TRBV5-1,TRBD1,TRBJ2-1,CASSITGGSYNEQFF,TGCGCCAGCAGCATAACAGGGGGCTCCTACAATGAGCAGTTCTTC
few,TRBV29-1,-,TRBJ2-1,CSVAGANNEQFF,TGCAGCGTCGCCGGGGCCAACAATGAGCAGTTCTTC
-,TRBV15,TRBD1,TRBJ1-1,CATINSGTALYTEAFF,TGTGCCACCATAAATTCAGGGACAGCCCTTTACACTGAAGCTTTCTTT
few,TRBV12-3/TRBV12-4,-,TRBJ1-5,CASSLGGQLSNQPQHF,TGTGCCAGCAGTTTGGGTGGGCAGCTGAGCAATCAGCCCCAGCATTTT
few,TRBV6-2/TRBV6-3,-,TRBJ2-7,CASSSMSGTASSYEQYF,TGTGCCAGCAGTTCGATGTCAGGGACGGCGAGCTCCTACGAGCAGTACTTC
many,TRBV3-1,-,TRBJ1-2,CASSLGSYGYTF,TGTGCCAGCAGCCTTGGCAGTTATGGCTACACCTTC
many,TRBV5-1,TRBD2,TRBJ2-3,CASSRSGGQDTQYF,TGCGCCAGCAGCCGCAGCGGGGGGCAAGATACGCAGTATTTT
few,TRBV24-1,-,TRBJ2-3,CATSDFAGLDHTQYF,TGTGCCACCAGTGATTTTGCGGGCCTAGACCATACGCAGTATTTT
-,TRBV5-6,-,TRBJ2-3,CASSPPAADTQYF,TGTGCCAGCAGCCCCCCCGCGGCAGATACGCAGTATTTT
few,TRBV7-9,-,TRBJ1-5,CASSYQENQPQHF,TGTGCCAGCAGTTATCAGGAAAATCAGCCCCAGCATTTT
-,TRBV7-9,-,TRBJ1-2,CASSSGYGGIYGYTF,TGTGCCAGCAGCTCCGGCTATGGGGGCATCTATGGCTACACCTTC
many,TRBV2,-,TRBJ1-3,CASKGVYGNTIYF,TGTGCCAGCAAGGGGGTTTATGGAAACACCATATATTTT
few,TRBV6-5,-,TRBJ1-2,CASSYAGDDGYTF,TGTGCCAGCAGTTACGCAGGGGACGATGGCTACACCTTC
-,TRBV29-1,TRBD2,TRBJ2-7,CSVGWEGFEQYF,TGCAGCGTTGGTTGGGAGGGTTTCGAGCAGTACTTC
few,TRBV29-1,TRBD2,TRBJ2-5,CSVGPGGETQYF,TGCAGCGTAGGCCCGGGGGGGGAGACCCAGTACTTC